This T cell receptor (beta chain) was retrieved from a study of blood T cell repertoires in COVID-19. Study background: Both acute and convalescent COVID-19 samples were obtained from the United States, Italy and Spain.

In germline, CDR1 is SGHDT, CDR2 YYEEEE. The CDR3 extends over 16 amino acids. The germline V and J ends were trimmed by 7 bases and 1 base, with 21 bases remaining between them. Clones were sequenced by immunoSEQ multiplex PCR, and TCRdb holds only the in-frame ones, with some missing. The sample records about 140,000 clones, 65% to 90% being singletons. This TCR came from a woman aged 60-75 years with active or convalescent COVID-19. The specimen sequenced was peripheral blood. This rearrangement joins TRBV5-6 to TRBJ2-7; tentative D call: TRBD2 (5 bases). CDR3 region: CASVEASAGISYEQYF. In nucleotides, the CDR3 is TGTGCCAGCGTAGAAGCAAGCGCGGGTATTTCCTACGAGCAGTACTTC. The full variable domain, its missing parts supplied by reference TRBV5-6 and TRBJ2-7, is DAGVTQSPTHLIKTRGQQVTLRCSPKSGHDTVSWYQQALGQGPQFIFQYYEEEERQRGNFPDRFSGHQFPNYSSELNVNALLLGDSALYLCASVEASAGISYEQYFGPGTRLTVT.